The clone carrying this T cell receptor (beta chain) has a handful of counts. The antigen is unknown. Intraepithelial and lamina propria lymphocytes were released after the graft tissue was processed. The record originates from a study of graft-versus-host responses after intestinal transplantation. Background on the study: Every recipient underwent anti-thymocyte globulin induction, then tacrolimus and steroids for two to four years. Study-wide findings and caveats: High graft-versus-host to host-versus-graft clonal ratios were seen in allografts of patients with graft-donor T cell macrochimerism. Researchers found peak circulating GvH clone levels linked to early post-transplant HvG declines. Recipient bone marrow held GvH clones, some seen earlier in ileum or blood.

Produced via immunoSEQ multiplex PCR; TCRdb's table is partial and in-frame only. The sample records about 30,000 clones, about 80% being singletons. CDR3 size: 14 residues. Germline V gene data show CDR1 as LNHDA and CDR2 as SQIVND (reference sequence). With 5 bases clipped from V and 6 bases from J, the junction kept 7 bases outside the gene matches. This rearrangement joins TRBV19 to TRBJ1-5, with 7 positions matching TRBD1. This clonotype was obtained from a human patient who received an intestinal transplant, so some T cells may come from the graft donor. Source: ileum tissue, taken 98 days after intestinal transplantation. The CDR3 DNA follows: TGTGCCAGTAGTCCAGGGACAGATCCTCAGCCCCAGCATTTT. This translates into CASSPGTDPQPQHF.